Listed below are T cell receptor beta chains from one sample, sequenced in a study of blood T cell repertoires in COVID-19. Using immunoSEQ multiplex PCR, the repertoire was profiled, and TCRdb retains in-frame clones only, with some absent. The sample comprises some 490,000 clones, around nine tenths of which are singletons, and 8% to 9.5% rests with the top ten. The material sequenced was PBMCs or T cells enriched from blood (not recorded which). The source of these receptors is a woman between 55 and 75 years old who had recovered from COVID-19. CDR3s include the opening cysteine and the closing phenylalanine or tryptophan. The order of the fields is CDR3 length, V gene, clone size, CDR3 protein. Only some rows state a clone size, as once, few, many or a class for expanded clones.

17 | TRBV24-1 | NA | CATSDTSAGTGNQPQHF
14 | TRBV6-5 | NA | CASSLTGGSYGYTF
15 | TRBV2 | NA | CASTDPGQGDTEAFF
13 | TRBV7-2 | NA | CASSPVGGGTQYF
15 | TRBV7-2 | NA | CASSESGALGNTIYF
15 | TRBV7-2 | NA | CASSLQTVSYNEQFF
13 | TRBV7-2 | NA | CASSRTGTGELFF
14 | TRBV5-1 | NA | CASSWDSPNQPQHF
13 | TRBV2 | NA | CASSSGQNYEQYF
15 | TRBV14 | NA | CASSQAGAGANVLTF
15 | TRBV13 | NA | CASSPLGGNTGELFF
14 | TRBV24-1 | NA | CATSDPGQYNEQFF
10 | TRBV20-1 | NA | CSVGPEKLFF
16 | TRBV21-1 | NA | CASSFPKTGWDQPQHF
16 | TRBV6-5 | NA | CASSYSYRQQPQPQHF
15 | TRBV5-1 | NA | CASSLEGQGHQPQHF
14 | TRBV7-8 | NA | CASSLSGGNQPQHF
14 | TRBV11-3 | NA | CASSLGTPGYGYTF
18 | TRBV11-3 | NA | CASSLSLAGGPHVNIQYF
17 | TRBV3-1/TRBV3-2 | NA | CASSLQTLAGPTDTQYF
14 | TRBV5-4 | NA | CASSSGTANEKLFF
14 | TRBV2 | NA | CASKLRGAIGTQYF
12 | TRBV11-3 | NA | CASSSGKNEQFF
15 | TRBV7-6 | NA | CASSSAPSSYNEQFF
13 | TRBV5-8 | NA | CASSWGQGTEAFF
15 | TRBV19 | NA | CASSGLAGGYNEQFF
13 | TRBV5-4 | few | CASSTLTGSGYTF